The source of this T cell receptor (beta chain) is a study of monozygotic twins with inflammatory bowel disease. Each donor supplied more than 2 ml of blood. Whole blood, unsorted for T cells, was the source of total RNA. TCRdb re-called the 5' RACE reads, yielding one record per CDR3 amino acid sequence without DNA. Its listing shows over 200,000 distinct CDR3 sequences. Whole-study results and caveats: Some repertoire variability may stem from patients' differing immunosuppressive treatments.

A word on this clonotype: What it binds is not known.

Sequencing was carried out using blood. The origin of this receptor is a human donor with ulcerative colitis or Crohn's disease, or a healthy co-twin of an affected twin (not recorded which).

The CDR3 sequence: CATAFTDTQYF. The J gene is TRBJ2-3, the V gene TRBV15. Germline V gives CDR1 LNHNV, CDR2 YYDKDF (reference sequence). CDR3 size: 11 residues.